This T cell receptor (beta chain) was profiled in a study of shared clonotypes between healthy human individuals. Trimming cost V 0 bases and J 0 bases, with 7 bases left between them. CDR3 length equals 15 residues. From germline, CDR1 is LGHNA and CDR2 YNFKEQ. TCRdb keeps only in-frame clones here, not all; method: immunoSEQ multiplex PCR. The sample has about 2.3 million clones; more than 85% are singletons. The sample taken for sequencing was naive CD4+ T cells from PBMCs. The subset: CD45RA+ positively selected. The clonotype comes from a man aged 18 to 30 in good health. Some clones in this sample may be carry-over from other donors' samples. This chain connects TRBV4-2 to TRBJ2-3; no clear D. CDR3 residues: CASSQEVMSTDTQYF. DNA of the CDR3: TGTGCCAGCAGCCAAGAGGTAATGAGCACAGATACGCAGTATTTT.